A selection of T cell receptor beta chains follows, all from one sample in a study of cytomegalovirus exposure and HLA in healthy donors. Measured with immunoSEQ multiplex PCR; TCRdb has only the in-frame clones, and not every one. Among some 150,000 clones listed, more than 75% were seen once. The sequenced material came from PBMCs. These receptors all come from a male donor in good health and CMV-seronegative. CDR3s include the opening cysteine and the closing phenylalanine or tryptophan. Each record gives: D gene, clone size, J gene, V gene, CDR3 DNA, CDR3 protein. D genes are given only for firm matches. For some rows the clone size is stated as once, few or many, or as a class when expanded; others skip it.

>TRBD1|NA|TRBJ1-3|TRBV2
TGTGCCAGCAGTGCCGGGACAGGGAAGTTCTCTGGAAACACCATATATTTT
CASSAGTGKFSGNTIYF
>NA|NA|TRBJ2-5|TRBV6-1
TGTGCCAGCAGTGATCCCCCCAGAGCGGGCCAAGAGACCCAGTACTTC
CASSDPPRAGQETQYF
>TRBD1|NA|TRBJ1-1|TRBV6-5
TGTGCCAGCAGTTACTCGCGACAGGGTTATGAAGCTTTCTTC
CASSYSRQGYEAFF
>TRBD1|NA|TRBJ1-3|TRBV19
TGTGCCAGTAGGGGGACAGGGGCTGGAAACACCATATATTTT
CASRGTGAGNTIYF
>NA|NA|TRBJ1-1|TRBV5-4
TGTGCCAGCAGCCTCATCGACAGGATGAACACTGAAGCTTTCTTT
CASSLIDRMNTEAFF
>NA|NA|TRBJ1-5|TRBV5-1
TGCGCCAGCAGCTTAGGGGTAGGGTCGAGTCAGCCCCAGCATTTT
CASSLGVGSSQPQHF
>NA|NA|TRBJ1-1|TRBV27
TGTGCCAGCAGTTTCCGGCCAGGGGATGAAGCTTTCTTT
CASSFRPGDEAFF
>NA|NA|TRBJ2-7|TRBV5-1
TGCGCCAGCACCGAGGACTCAAACAACTCCTACGAGCAGTACTTC
CASTEDSNNSYEQYF
>NA|NA|TRBJ1-5|TRBV28
TGTGCCAGCTGCCTTACAGGGAACAATCAGCCCCAGCATTTT
CASCLTGNNQPQHF
>NA|NA|TRBJ2-7|TRBV7-6
TGTGCCAGCAGCTTAGAGGGGGTGGGAGGGGGCTACGAGCAGTACTTC
CASSLEGVGGGYEQYF
>NA|NA|TRBJ2-2|TRBV7-2
TGTGCCAGCAGCTTAGTGGCGGGGATTGTGACCGGGGAGCTGTTTTTT
CASSLVAGIVTGELFF
>TRBD1|NA|TRBJ2-1|TRBV7-8
TGTGCCAGCAGCCAGGACAGGGAGGATGAGCAGCTCTTC
CASSQDREDEQLF
>NA|few|TRBJ2-3|TRBV29-1
TGCAGCGTTATAACCACTAGCACAGATACGCAGTATTTT
CSVITTSTDTQYF
>NA|NA|TRBJ2-3|TRBV2
TGTGCCAGCAGGCTGGGACTCTTGTCTAGCACAGATACGCAGTATTTT
CASRLGLLSSTDTQYF
>NA|NA|TRBJ1-1|TRBV11-2
TGTGCCAGCAGCTTAAGGGGGAACACTGAAGCTTTCTTT
CASSLRGNTEAFF
>NA|NA|TRBJ1-2|TRBV5-6
TGTGCCAGCAGCTTGAATTCAGGGGTCTATGGCTACACCTTC
CASSLNSGVYGYTF
>NA|NA|TRBJ2-7|TRBV11-2
TGTGCCAGCAGCTTGGCGGCCCGTAACGAGCAGTACTTC
CASSLAARNEQYF
>NA|NA|TRBJ1-2|TRBV28
TGTGCCAGCAGTTTACAGGGCTCCTACACCTTC
CASSLQGSYTF
>NA|NA|TRBJ2-7|TRBV5-1
TGCGCCAGGCCGACAGAAACCTACGAGCAGTACTTC
CARPTETYEQYF
>NA|NA|TRBJ1-1|TRBV11-1
TGTGCCAGCAGCTTAGGGGACATGACTGAAGCTTTCTTT
CASSLGDMTEAFF
>NA|NA|TRBJ1-2|TRBV2
TGTGCCAGCAGTGCCGACGGTCGAGGTTCGGGCTACACCTTC
CASSADGRGSGYTF
>NA|NA|TRBJ2-7|TRBV7-2
TGTGCCAGCAGCTTCAGGCGGGTCCAAACCTCCGAGCAGTACTTC
CASSFRRVQTSEQYF
>TRBD1|NA|TRBJ2-1|TRBV12-5
TGTGCTAGTGCTACGGGACAGGGGGCTTACAATGAGCAGTTCTTC
CASATGQGAYNEQFF
>NA|NA|TRBJ2-3|TRBV4-2
TGTGCCAGCAGCGAATGGGGGGGCGTCTCTAGCACAGATACGCAGTATTTT
CASSEWGGVSSTDTQYF
>TRBD1|NA|TRBJ1-6|TRBV30
TGTGCCTGGAGGGGACAGGGGGCCAATTCACCCCTCCACTTT
CAWRGQGANSPLHF
>TRBD1|few|TRBJ2-7|TRBV29-1
TGCAGCGTAGCCGGGACAGGGGGCCGGGAGCAGTACTTC
CSVAGTGGREQYF
>NA|NA|TRBJ2-7|TRBV29-1
TGCAGCGTTGGGTGGCAGGGAGGATACAACGAGCAGTACTTC
CSVGWQGGYNEQYF
>TRBD1|few|TRBJ1-6|TRBV6-5
TGTGCCAGCAGTTACGGGACAGGGATGGATTCACCCCTCCACTTT
CASSYGTGMDSPLHF
>TRBD1|few|TRBJ2-7|TRBV10-1
TGCGCCAGCAGTGAGTCGGGGACAGGGTTTAGGCACGAGCAGTACTTC
CASSESGTGFRHEQYF
>NA|NA|TRBJ2-7|TRBV2
TGTGCCAGCAGTGAACAGGGCTACGAGCAGTACTTC
CASSEQGYEQYF
>NA|once|TRBJ1-2|TRBV7-2
TGTGCCAGCAGCCCACCGGGAGCCTATGGCTACACCTTC
CASSPPGAYGYTF
>TRBD1|NA|TRBJ2-7|TRBV7-9
TGTGCCAGCAGCTTAGACCAGGGGGCTTTTTACGAGCAGTACTTC
CASSLDQGAFYEQYF
>NA|NA|TRBJ2-7|TRBV7-3
TGTGCCAGCAGCTTCTCGTATAGGGGTGACTACGAGCAGTACTTC
CASSFSYRGDYEQYF
>NA|once|TRBJ1-2|TRBV27
TGTGCCAGCAGTTTATTAGGCCCGTCGGGGAGCTATGGCTACACCTTC
CASSLLGPSGSYGYTF
>NA|NA|TRBJ2-5|TRBV28
TGTGCCAGCAGCCCCGGGTGGGAGACCCAGTACTTC
CASSPGWETQYF
>NA|NA|TRBJ1-4|TRBV7-8
TGTGCTAGCAGCTCCCGCGAGACTACTAATGAAAAACTGTTTTTT
CASSSRETTNEKLFF
>NA|NA|TRBJ2-7|TRBV18
TGTGCCAGCTCAAAAGCAGGGGTTACTCCCTACGAGCAGTACTTC
CASSKAGVTPYEQYF
>NA|NA|TRBJ1-5|TRBV7-2
TGTGCCAGCAGCCTCAGGGAAGGCAATCAGCCCCAGCATTTT
CASSLREGNQPQHF
>NA|NA|TRBJ1-2|TRBV30
TGTGCCTGGAGGAGGAACGTGGGGGCCCAGGGTGGCTACACCTTC
CAWRRNVGAQGGYTF
>NA|NA|TRBJ2-3|TRBV5-1
TGCGCCTCCAGGGGCGGCACAGATACGCAGTATTTT
CASRGGTDTQYF
>TRBD1|NA|TRBJ1-1|TRBV6-5
TGTGCCTCAAGGCGGGCAGGGGGCGGCGAGGGTGAAGCTTTCTTT
CASRRAGGGEGEAFF
>NA|NA|TRBJ1-1|TRBV19
TGTGCCAGTAGCGGGTACACTGAAGCTTTCTTT
CASSGYTEAFF